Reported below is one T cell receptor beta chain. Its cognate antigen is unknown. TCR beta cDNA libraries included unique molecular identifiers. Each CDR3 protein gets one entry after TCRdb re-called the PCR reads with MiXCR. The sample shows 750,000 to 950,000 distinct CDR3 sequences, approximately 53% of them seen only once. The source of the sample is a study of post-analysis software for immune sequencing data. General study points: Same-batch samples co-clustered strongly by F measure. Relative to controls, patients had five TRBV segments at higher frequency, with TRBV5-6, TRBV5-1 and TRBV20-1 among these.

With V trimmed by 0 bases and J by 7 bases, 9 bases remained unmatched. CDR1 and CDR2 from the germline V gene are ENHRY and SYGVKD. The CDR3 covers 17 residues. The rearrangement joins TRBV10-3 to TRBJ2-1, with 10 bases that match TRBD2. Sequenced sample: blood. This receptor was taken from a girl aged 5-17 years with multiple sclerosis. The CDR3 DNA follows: TGTGCCATCAGTGAGTCCGGGACTAGCGTAAGCCGTAATGAGCAGTTCTTC. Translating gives CAISESGTSVSRNEQFF.